The source of this T cell receptor (beta chain) is a study of blood T cell repertoires in COVID-19 (TCRdb year 2020). Regarding the complete study: The collaborator samples originated in the United States, Italy and Spain and spanned the acute and convalescent phases of COVID-19. The material from the prospective study consisted of cDNA or gDNA derived from T cells, B-cell-depleted T cells, or PBMCs. The dataset comprised deeply sampled blood TCRbeta repertoires from subjects exposed to, actively infected with, or recovered from COVID-19. The repertoires were made available in a free public database intended to serve as a resource for research on the immune response to SARS-CoV-2. The samples were drawn from the first 160 participants of the ongoing ImmuneRACE study and from some 1,300 subjects provided by 6 global collaborators. Sample metadata almost always included a de-identified subject ID, COVID-19 status, age in years and sex. Where HLA class I and class II types were available, the types were taken from metadata supplied by the sample provider, not from assay-based typing. The research as a whole found: Clinical and demographic metadata were provided uncurated, with the amount varying by source and participant.

The collaborating institutions used their own protocols to collect whole blood in K2EDTA tubes. For TCRbeta analysis, collaborators shipped samples in one of three forms: frozen whole blood, isolated PBMCs, or DNA extracted from either of those sample types. The immunoSEQ Assay, a bias-controlled multiplex PCR, was used to amplify TCRbeta CDR3 regions from genomic DNA. On the authors' methods: Nucleated cell counts per sample were estimated from amplification of reference gene primers within the assay. Sequence reads were collapsed and filtered to measure the absolute abundance of every unique TCRbeta CDR3 rearrangement. For each sample, productive Simpson clonality was calculated by taking the square root of Simpson's diversity index across productive rearrangements. TCRdb re-hosts the immuneACCESS table, in-frame sequences only. Its copies lack some clones; in the studies checked, an unresolved V gene accounts for under half of them, and the cause for the rest is not known. The D gene and trimming were derived from the DNA, and the V and J assignments and clone size from that table. The sample has about 90,000 clones on record, approximately 80% of them singletons. 9.8% of the sample rests with the top ten.

There are 15 amino acids in the CDR3, from cysteine to phenylalanine inclusive. The kept DNA is CDR3 alone, 45 bases in frame from the first base. CDR1 and CDR2 (SEHNR, FQNEAQ) derive from the germline V gene (reference sequence). Clipping removes 7 bases from V and 0 bases from J, with 6 as the unmatched junction base count. This clone was counted once. The target of this receptor is not known. No much larger clone is present one base from it, and per-base qualities are unavailable. The sequence is built from TRBV7-9 and TRBJ2-5, with 9 central nucleotides matching TRBD1. Sequenced: peripheral blood. This TCR was recovered from a woman older than 75 with acute or convalescent COVID-19. Here the CDR3 is given as CASNPQGAYQETQYF. The nucleotide sequence reads as follows: TGTGCCAGCAACCCACAGGGGGCCTACCAAGAGACCCAGTACTTC.